The 14 T cell receptor beta chains in this list originate from one sample, sequenced in a study of CD8 T cells in Susac syndrome. RNA was extracted with the RNeasy kit, and a quantity of roughly 0.45 to 1 ug was reverse transcribed using random hexamers. Each CDR3 protein gets one entry after TCRdb re-called the immunoSEQ multiplex PCR reads with MiXCR. The top ten clones hold 0.12% of a sample with roughly 130,000 distinct CDR3 sequences, more than 90% of them seen once. Sequenced input: CD4+ T cells from PBMCs. The receptor set was obtained from a human donor in good health.

CDR3 sequence (DNA): TGTGCCAGCAGTTTAAGGCCTGAATCCAATCAGCCCCAGCATTTT. Its protein is CASSLRPESNQPQHF. J is TRBJ1-5 and V is TRBV12-3 or TRBV12-4, with D hard to call. The CDR3 is made up of 15 amino acids. The ends were cut back, 2 bases at V and 3 bases at J, with 11 bases in the middle.

This chain links TRBV28 with TRBJ2-3, with 9 bases fitting TRBD1. The CDR3 runs 17 residues. Germline assignment: CDR1 MDHEN and CDR2 SYDVKM. V was clipped by 6 bases and J by 4 bases; unmatched bases: 14. In nucleotides, the CDR3 is TGTGCCAGCAGATCTCCTCTGGGACAGGGCGGGCCAGATACGCAGTATTTT. Protein: CASRSPLGQGGPDTQYF.

V and J are TRBV20-1 and TRBJ2-2, with TRBD2 matching over 7 bases. Germline CDR1 reads DFQATT; CDR2 reads SNEGSKA (reference sequence). V shed 0 bases, J shed 5 bases, and the junction held 3 bases outside the gene matches. The CDR3 spans 14 residues. CDR3 in amino acids: CSARERESTGELFF. The CDR3 DNA reads as TGCAGTGCTAGAGAGCGGGAGAGTACCGGGGAGCTGTTTTTT.

This clonotype was seen just once. The CDR3 region has the DNA TGCAGTGCCCCAAGACAGGGAGGTAGTGGCGGCTACACCTTC. This sequence encodes CSAPRQGGSGGYTF. The chain employs TRBV20-1 and TRBJ1-2, with TRBD1 matching over 7 bases. The junction had 15 bases not matched to a gene; V was cut back by 6 bases and J by 8 bases. The CDR3 extends over 14 amino acids. Germline V gene lookup returns CDR1 DFQATT and CDR2 SNEGSKA (reference sequence).

CDR3 coding DNA: TGCAGCGTTGAACTTGGACCGGCTAGCTCCTACGAGCAGTACTTC. Its translation: CSVELGPASSYEQYF. V is TRBV29-1 and J is TRBJ2-7; D not resolved. The CDR3 is 15 amino acids. V gave up 2 bases and J gave up 0 bases, with 14 bases separating them. Germline values: CDR1 SQVTM, CDR2 ANQGSEA.

This chain joins TRBV25-1 and TRBJ2-7, with D hard to call. V lost 3 bases to trimming and J lost 6 bases, with 21 bases between them. The CDR3 loop spans 16 amino acids. Germline assignment: CDR1 MGHDK and CDR2 SYGVNS. The CDR3 loop is CASSDRRQVWGLEQYF. The CDR3 DNA sequence: TGTGCCAGCAGTGATCGAAGACAAGTGTGGGGTCTCGAGCAGTACTTC.

This clonotype showed up just once. The chain recombines TRBV7-2 with TRBJ2-5; TRBD1 matches at 7 bases. V was clipped by 6 bases and J by 5 bases; unmatched bases: 9. Germline CDR1 is SGHTA and CDR2 is FQGNSA. This CDR3 contains 14 residues. In DNA, the CDR3 is TGTGCCAGCAGTCCTGACAGGGCCAGTGAGACCCAGTACTTC. As protein: CASSPDRASETQYF.

The CDR3 region has the DNA TGTGCCAGCAGCCCCGGGGGCAGAGACGGCTACACCTTC. This codes for CASSPGGRDGYTF. The J gene is TRBJ1-2, the V gene TRBV12-3 or TRBV12-4, with D perhaps TRBD1 (6 bases). Trimming cost V 6 bases and J 8 bases, with 16 bases left between them. The CDR3 has 13 amino acids.

The J gene is TRBJ2-7, the V gene TRBV7-2; weak D call: TRBD1 (6 bases). CDR1 is SGHTA, CDR2 FQGNSA, per germline. This CDR3 spans 15 amino acids. V lost 5 bases to trimming and J lost 5 bases, with 19 bases between them. Here the CDR3 reads CASSVGQINVDEQYF. CDR3 DNA: TGTGCCAGCAGCGTCGGACAGATCAATGTCGACGAGCAGTACTTC.

The genes are TRBV2 and TRBJ1-4; 9 positions match TRBD1. J was trimmed by 5 bases and V by 4 bases; bases with no gene match: 5. From germline, CDR1 is SNHLY and CDR2 FYNNEI. The CDR3 runs to 15 residues. CDR3 loop: CASSVSGQGNEKLFF. The DNA for the CDR3 is TGTGCCAGCAGTGTCAGTGGACAGGGGAATGAAAAACTGTTTTTT.

This clonotype was picked up one time. The chain is built from TRBV6-4 and TRBJ2-1; the match to TRBD2 covers 11 bases. The CDR3 sequence is 17 residues long. Losses at the gene ends were 4 bases for V and 3 bases for J; bases not matched to a gene: 8. Per the germline V gene, CDR1 is MRHNA and CDR2 is SNTAGT. CDR3 DNA: TGTGCCAGCAGTGCCGCCCTAACTAGCGGGGGCTACAATGAGCAGTTCTTC. Translating it yields CASSAALTSGGYNEQFF.

This chain uses TRBV28 with TRBJ2-3; D gene unclear. V lost 3 bases and J 6 bases, leaving 10 bases between the germline ends. The CDR3 runs 13 residues. Germline loops: CDR1 MDHEN, CDR2 SYDVKM. For the CDR3, the DNA is TGTGCCAGCAGTTTCCCCGGAAGGGATACGCAGTATTTT. This gives the protein CASSFPGRDTQYF.

V usage is TRBV6-1 and J usage is TRBJ2-7; 9 nucleotides line up with TRBD2. After removal of 6 bases from V and 1 base from J, the junction contained 16 bases not matched to a gene. Germline V gives CDR1 MNHNS, CDR2 SASEGT. This CDR3 contains 18 residues. The DNA of the CDR3 is TGTGCCAGCAGACCACTGACTAGCGGTAACCGAGGTTCCTACGAGCAGTACTTC. Amino acids: CASRPLTSGNRGSYEQYF.

This chain uses TRBV20-1 with TRBJ2-4, with 7 bases lining up with TRBD1. Germline CDR1 reads DFQATT; CDR2 reads SNEGSKA (reference sequence). The CDR3 extends over 12 amino acids. Losses at the gene ends were 6 bases for V and 7 bases for J; bases not matched to a gene: 6. CDR3 sequence reads: CSALQGQNIQYF. The CDR3, as DNA: TGCAGTGCCTTACAGGGACAGAACATTCAGTACTTC.